One and the same sample provided the 11 T cell receptor beta chains below, sequenced in a study of cytomegalovirus exposure and HLA in healthy donors. Primers included in the PCR were 60 Vbeta and 13 Jbeta primers. Assay used: immunoSEQ multiplex PCR; TCRdb lists only in-frame clones, some missing. Among about 120,000 clones listed, 80% to 90% were seen once. Sequenced material: PBMCs. All receptors derive from a male donor in good health and CMV-seropositive.

The chain couples TRBV6-5 to TRBJ1-5; 8 nucleotides agree with TRBD1. This CDR3 region has 15 residues. With 10 bases clipped from V and 0 bases from J, the junction kept 8 bases outside the gene matches. Germline V gene lookup returns CDR1 MNHEY and CDR2 SVGAGI. The CDR3 loop is CANQGAHSSNQPQHF. Here the CDR3 DNA reads TGTGCCAATCAGGGGGCACATTCTAGCAATCAGCCCCAGCATTTT.

This clone was picked up a small number of times. The chain combines TRBV30 with TRBJ2-7; 10 positions agree with TRBD1. Germline V CDR1 and CDR2: GTSNPN, SVGIG (reference sequence). The CDR3 totals 14 residues. With V trimmed by 7 bases and J by 5 bases, 11 bases remained unmatched. The CDR3 nucleotides are TGTGCCTCCCGCCAGACAGGGGGCCTGCACGAGCAGTACTTC. Protein sequence: CASRQTGGLHEQYF.

This clone came up once. The chain links TRBV5-6 to TRBJ2-5; TRBD2 matches 10 bases. The CDR3 has 16 residues. Unmatched junction bases numbered 11, after V lost 4 bases and J lost 5 bases. From germline, CDR1 is SGHDT and CDR2 YYEEEE. The CDR3 region is CASSGQREGLGETQYF. The CDR3 nucleotides read TGTGCCAGCAGCGGACAGCGGGAGGGCCTTGGGGAGACCCAGTACTTC. Combining the CDR3 with reference TRBV5-6 and TRBJ2-5 gives the whole variable domain DAGVTQSPTHLIKTRGQQVTLRCSPKSGHDTVSWYQQALGQGPQFIFQYYEEEERQRGNFPDRFSGHQFPNYSSELNVNALLLGDSALYLCASSGQREGLGETQYFGPGTRLLVL.

This rearrangement joins TRBV11-2 to TRBJ2-3; maybe TRBD2 (6 bases). V lost 6 bases, J lost 2 bases, and 15 bases lay in between. The CDR3 is made up of 15 amino acids. Per germline, CDR1 SGHAT and CDR2 FQNNGV. The CDR3 spells CASSPVAESTDTQYF. For the CDR3, the DNA is TGTGCCAGCAGTCCTGTAGCGGAGTCCACAGATACGCAGTATTTT.

This clone was observed a few times. This chain links TRBV5-4 with TRBJ2-7; 13 positions match TRBD2. CDR1 is SGHNT, CDR2 YYREEE, per germline (reference sequence). J lost 0 bases, V lost 0 bases, and 0 bases had no gene match. The CDR3 contains 16 residues. The chain's CDR3 is CASSLGTSGSSYEQYF. As DNA, the CDR3 is TGTGCCAGCAGCTTGGGGACTAGCGGGAGCTCCTACGAGCAGTACTTC.

A single count supports this clone. This CDR3 reads CEGQGKSYEQYF. CDR3 DNA: TGTGAGGGACAGGGGAAAAGCTACGAGCAGTACTTC. The gene calls are TRBV28 and TRBJ2-7, with 10 nucleotides matching TRBD1. There are 12 residues in the CDR3. Germline V gene lookup returns CDR1 MDHEN and CDR2 SYDVKM.

The chain uses TRBV30 and TRBJ1-4; 7 bases fit TRBD1. Unmatched junction bases numbered 7, after V lost 5 bases and J lost 10 bases. The CDR3 runs 12 residues. Germline-derived CDR1 and CDR2 are GTSNPN and SVGIG (reference sequence). The CDR3, as DNA: TGTGCCTGGGTCGGGACAGATGCAAAACTGTTTTTT. Protein: CAWVGTDAKLFF.

The chain couples TRBV5-4 to TRBJ2-7; possible D gene TRBD1, 6 bases. Germline V CDR1 and CDR2: SGHNT, YYREEE (reference sequence). The CDR3 runs to 15 residues. V lost 0 bases to trimming and J lost 3 bases, with 13 bases between them. The CDR3 DNA is TGTGCCAGCAGCTTGGAACAGGGTCGAAGCTACGAGCAGTACTTC. It codes for CASSLEQGRSYEQYF.

This clone was found once. The V and J genes are TRBV6-5 and TRBJ2-5, with D uncertain. The V end was cut by 8 bases, the J end by 5 bases, with 18 bases between. CDR3 size: 14 residues. Germline CDR1 MNHEY, CDR2 SVGAGI. CDR3 bases: TGTGCCAGCGGGTCCTCTCTGTCGCGGGAGACCCAGTACTTC. Its translation is CASGSSLSRETQYF.

This clone was seen only a few times. The chain employs TRBV28 and TRBJ2-5, with a weak D call TRBD1 (6 bases). The CDR3 loop spans 14 amino acids. Germline V gene data show CDR1 as MDHEN and CDR2 as SYDVKM. Trimming cost V 2 bases and J 1 base, with 8 bases left between them. CDR3 amino acids: CASSLRGTQETQYF. The CDR3 region has the DNA TGTGCCAGCAGTTTAAGGGGGACCCAAGAGACCCAGTACTTC.

This clone showed up just a few times. This CDR3 reads CASSPSENRNYGYTF. In DNA, the CDR3 is TGTGCCAGCAGCCCCTCGGAGAACAGGAACTATGGCTACACCTTC. The rearrangement uses TRBV6-1 and TRBJ1-2, with TRBD1 as a possible D gene (5 bases). The CDR3 is made up of 15 amino acids. Trimming stripped 6 bases from V and 2 bases from J, with 16 bases between. CDR1 is MNHNS and CDR2 is SASEGT in the germline V gene.